These 2 T cell receptor beta chains came from one sample sequenced in a study of OX40 agonist ivuxolimab in advanced cancers. Produced via immunoSEQ multiplex PCR; TCRdb's table is partial and in-frame only. The data show roughly 62,000 clones, around 85% seen once. This sample comprised CD4+ or CD8+ T cells sorted from blood, obtained in a trial of the OX40 agonist ivuxolimab. The receptors were sampled from an adult with an advanced solid tumor such as melanoma, head and neck, liver or kidney cancer.

CDR3 amino acids: CASSFRTGDYGYTF. Here the CDR3 DNA reads TGCGCCAGCAGCTTCCGGACAGGAGATTATGGCTACACCTTC. V gene TRBV5-1 combines with J gene TRBJ1-2, with TRBD1 matching over 7 bases. This CDR3 spans 14 amino acids. Per germline, CDR1 SGHRS and CDR2 YFSETQ. The J segment lost 5 bases and the V segment lost 2 bases, leaving 6 bases of the junction unmatched.

The chain is built from TRBV27 and TRBJ2-1; 13 nucleotides agree with TRBD2. The CDR3 extends over 19 amino acids. V trimming: 3 bases; J trimming: 0 bases; junction bases outside the gene matches: 8. CDR1 and CDR2 (germline): MNHEY, SMNVEV (reference sequence). The CDR3 nucleotides read TGTGCCAGCAGTTTTAGGGGACTAGCGGGACCGAGCTCCTACAATGAGCAGTTCTTC. Translated: CASSFRGLAGPSSYNEQFF.